The text below deals with one T cell receptor beta chain. The data originate from a study of T cell changes during pregnancy in multiple sclerosis. Using immunoSEQ multiplex PCR, the repertoire was profiled, and TCRdb retains in-frame clones only, with some absent. This sample has 40,000 to 45,000 clones, with about nine tenths found just once. Germline assignment: CDR1 SGHAT and CDR2 FQNNGV. The CDR3 covers 16 residues. V was cut by 1 base and J by 0 bases, with 13 bases left in between. The clonotype originates from a female donor with multiple sclerosis, enrolled in a pregnancy study. The sequencing used CD4+ T cells from peripheral blood mononuclear cells, collected in the third trimester of pregnancy. This rearrangement joins TRBV11-2 to TRBJ2-7, with D tentatively TRBD1 (6 bases). CDR3 coding DNA: TGTGCCAGCAGCTTAGCCCGAGACAGGAGCTCCTACGAGCAGTACTTC. It is translated as CASSLARDRSSYEQYF.